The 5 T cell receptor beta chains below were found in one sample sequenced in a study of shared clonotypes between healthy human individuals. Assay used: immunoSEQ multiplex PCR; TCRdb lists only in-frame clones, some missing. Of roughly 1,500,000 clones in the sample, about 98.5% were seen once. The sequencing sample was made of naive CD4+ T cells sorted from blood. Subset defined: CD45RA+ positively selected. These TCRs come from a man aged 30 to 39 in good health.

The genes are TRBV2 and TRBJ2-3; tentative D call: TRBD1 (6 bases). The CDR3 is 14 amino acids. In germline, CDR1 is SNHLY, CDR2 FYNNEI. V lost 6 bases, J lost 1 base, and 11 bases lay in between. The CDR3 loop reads CASSRDTRTDTQYF. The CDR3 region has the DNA TGTGCCAGCAGCAGGGACACCCGCACAGATACGCAGTATTTT. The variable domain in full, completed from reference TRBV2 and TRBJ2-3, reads EPEVTQTPSHQVTQMGQEVILRCVPISNHLYFYWYRQILGQKVEFLVSFYNNEISEKSEIFDDQFSVERPDGSNFTLKIRSTKLEDSAMYFCASSRDTRTDTQYFGPGTRLTVL.

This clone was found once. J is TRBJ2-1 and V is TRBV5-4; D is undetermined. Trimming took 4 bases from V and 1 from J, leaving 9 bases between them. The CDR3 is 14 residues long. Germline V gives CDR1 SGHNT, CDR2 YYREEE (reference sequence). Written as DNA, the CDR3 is TGTGCCAGCAGCCGCCCTAGTTCCTACAATGAGCAGTTCTTC. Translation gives CASSRPSSYNEQFF.

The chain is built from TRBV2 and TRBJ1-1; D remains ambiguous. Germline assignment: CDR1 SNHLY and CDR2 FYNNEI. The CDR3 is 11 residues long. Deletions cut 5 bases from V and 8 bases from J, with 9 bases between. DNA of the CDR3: TGTGCCAGCAGTCAGGAGGGAGAAGCTTTCTTT. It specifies CASSQEGEAFF.

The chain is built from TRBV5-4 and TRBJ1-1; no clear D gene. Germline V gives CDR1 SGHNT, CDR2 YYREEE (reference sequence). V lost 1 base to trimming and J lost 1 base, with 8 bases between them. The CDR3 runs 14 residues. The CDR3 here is CASSLRLGNTEAFF. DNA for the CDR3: TGTGCCAGCAGCTTGAGGTTGGGGAACACTGAAGCTTTCTTT.

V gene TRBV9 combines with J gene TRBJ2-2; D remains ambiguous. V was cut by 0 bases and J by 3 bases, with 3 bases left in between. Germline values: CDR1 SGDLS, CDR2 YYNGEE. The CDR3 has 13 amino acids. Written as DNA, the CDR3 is TGTGCCAGCAGCGTAGCGGACACCGGGGAGCTGTTTTTT. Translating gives CASSVADTGELFF.